This T cell receptor (beta chain) was captured by sequencing in a study of CD8+CD57+ T cells in acquired aplastic anemia. For the study at large: Sorted cells (CD4+ and CD8+) yielded DNA amounts that averaged roughly 3.2 ug. Study-wide findings and caveats: Shared by patients and controls, around 27 CD8+ CDR3s were abundant in patients. Patients and controls were not found to differ significantly in CD8+ Simpson's diversity.

In the case of this clonotype: Its antigen is unknown.

The CDR3 has 13 residues. Unmatched junction bases numbered 3, after V lost 6 bases and J lost 6 bases. The germline gives CDR1 SNHLY, CDR2 FYNNEI. Patients chosen for sequencing had shown CD8+CD57+ cell expansion by flow cytometry. All patients had severe acquired aplastic anemia. The template used for profiling TCR beta VDJ and CDR3 was genomic DNA. TCRdb processed the reads anew with MiXCR; each CDR3 protein has one entry. The sample records about 160,000 distinct CDR3 sequences, around half being singletons. This sequence originates from a human donor with aplastic anemia. The chain uses TRBV2 and TRBJ2-7; 12 nucleotides line up with TRBD1. Sequenced: sorted CD4+, CD8+, or CD8+CD57+ T cells (not recorded which) from PBMCs. DNA for the CDR3: TGTGCCAGCAGGGGGACAGGGGGCTCCGAGCAGTACTTC. Its protein product is CASRGTGGSEQYF.